The source of this T cell receptor beta chain is a study of cytomegalovirus exposure and HLA in healthy donors (TCRdb year 2017). About the investigation overall: An earlier analysis of a few hundred of the donors reported 250 to 300 Gb of sequence data and 117 million unique TCR beta sequences obtained from approximately 180 million T cells. An early release that covered several hundred HLA-typed donors contained about 290 gigabases of sequencing data and 80 million or so unique TCR sequences. Of the roughly 400 genotyped donors, 81% were placed in the genetic ancestry cluster associated with self-reported Caucasian donors. The study was designed to test whether signatures of past pathogen exposure could be identified by cataloging public T cell receptors. Using immunosequencing, the study profiled T cell repertoires from roughly 650 subjects and related those repertoires to cytomegalovirus serostatus. In addition to the first cohort of 666 subjects, a separate validation cohort of approximately 130 different subjects was used. To predict cytomegalovirus infection status, the study combined high-throughput TCR immunosequencing, statistical association of individual TCRs with disease status, and machine learning. A later analysis re-examined previously published TCR beta repertoires from 500 to 700 donors and added high-resolution HLA genotyping to investigate patterns of TCR occurrence. Rather than drawing on any new phenotypic data, the later analysis identified candidate immune exposures from TCR beta sequences and the way those sequences occurred across donors. An earlier analysis of 450 to 750 of the donors used high-throughput TCR beta sequencing to judge whether each TCR beta V gene segment behaved as functional or pseudogenic. Donor age, sex, ethnicity and CMV serostatus were collected together with the repertoire data. In a later genetic analysis, genome-wide SNP genotypes for about 65% of the roughly 700 donors were used, and that subset was treated as a discovery cohort. All discovery cohort repertoires had been generated using a single sequencing platform. HLA typing included class I and class II loci at four-digit resolution. Typing coverage varied by locus: about 620-640 donors for A, B, C, DRB1 and DQB1; approximately 520 for DQA1; about 600 for DPA1; 450 to 480 for DPB1. A few DR-DQ haplotypes were treated as single units for association and clustering because of strong linkage in the cohort. Among under 450 genotyped donors of the cohort, an average of approximately 250,000 unique TCR beta nucleotide sequences were sequenced per donor, roughly 20% of them non-productive.

From the cysteine up to the phenylalanine, the CDR3 has a length of 16 residues. Only the CDR3 portion is preserved as DNA: 48 bases, with reading frame beginning at the first base. Germline trimming amounts to 4 bases on V and 0 bases on J, with 2 as the count of junction bases outside the gene matches. The germline V gene provides CDR1 MDHEN and CDR2 SYDVKM. Only one count was recorded for this clone. Its antigen is currently not known. Base-call qualities are not available, and no considerably larger clone is one nucleotide away. Library preparation used the immunoSEQ multiplex PCR assay. The multiplex PCR relied on a mix of 60 forward primers for TCR Vbeta segments and 13 reverse primers for TCR Jbeta segments. Amplification of the CDR3 region of rearranged TCR beta genes was performed with a multiplex PCR assay on genomic DNA. Amplified TCR beta libraries were sequenced as 87-base-pair reads on the Illumina HiSeq System. On the study's bioinformatics: A later analysis counted tens of millions of unique TCR beta chains across the 550 to 750 repertoires, and about 10 million of these chains were shared by at least two donors. Raw reads were error-corrected and collapsed into unique sequences by a nearest-neighbor algorithm in which closely related sequences were merged to remove PCR and sequencing errors. Alignment of CDR3 sequences to IMGT reference sequences was used to assign V, D and J gene segments. Each retained sequence needed at least a six-nucleotide match to both a V gene segment and a J gene segment. A rearrangement counted as productive if the CDR3 had no stop codons and remained in frame with V and J, and every other rearrangement counted as non-productive. Following IMGT convention, CDR3 was defined as the stretch from the second conserved V-encoded cysteine up to the conserved J-encoded phenylalanine. The earlier analysis of roughly 590 of the donors excluded any sequence lacking an unambiguous match to a single V gene segment. An earlier analysis of almost 600 of the donors classified V segments as functional when productive rearrangements were above 56.7% and as segregating when the standard deviation between donors was above 5%. A statistical classification framework was built to diagnose cytomegalovirus status from the catalog of TCR beta chain sequences. A later analysis assigned V and J genes by comparing TCR nucleotide sequences with IMGT/GENE-DB human TR gene sequences. In a later analysis, CDR3 sequences and most-parsimonious VDJ recombination scenarios were assigned using the TCRdist pipeline. In a later analysis, each TCR beta chain was defined by its CDR3 amino acid sequence together with its V-gene family, and reads lacking a unique V-gene family were excluded. A later analysis removed nearly 600 highly shared, low-generation-probability nucleotide sequences to deal with suspected cross-contamination and a sequencing artifact. In a later analysis, a clonal expansion index for each public chain was calculated from normalized within-repertoire ranks of inferred template counts. In a later analysis, generation probabilities were computed with a VDJ recombination model fitted to out-of-frame rearrangements, and the resulting probabilities were checked against IGoR. In a later analysis, TCR-TCR, TCR-HLA and TCR-CMV co-occurrence was scored with hypergeometric tests, and a repertoire-size bias correction was applied to TCR pairs. False discovery rates were estimated in a later analysis by permuting HLA or CMV assignments 20 times. In a later analysis, co-occurring TCRs were grouped using DBSCAN, and TCRdist sequence similarity was added for clustering within HLA-allele-positive subsets. Repertoires with fewer than 30,000 or more than 120,000 public chains, plus five repertoires with anomalous nucleotide sharing, were excluded from co-occurrence clustering. Entries here come from immuneACCESS through TCRdb and include only in-frame sequences with V and J called. Some clones fail to appear in such tables; in the studies checked, an unresolved V gene covers under half of the shortfall, and the cause of the remainder is unknown. V, J and clone size are taken as reported in that table, and D and trimming were inferred from the DNA itself. The sample contains fewer than 200,000 clones, around 79% of them found a single time. Together, the top ten hold around 7% of the sample.

The paper as a whole reports these results and caveats: Strong co-occurrence of HLA alleles, especially DR and DQ, made assigning TCR associations to individual alleles difficult. The earlier analysis of approximately 540 of the donors excluded approximately 15 rarely observed V segments, including chromosome 9 orphons, because counts were too low. The study gave a list of 150 to 200 TCR beta chains associated with cytomegalovirus. In vitro tests confirmed that a few of the cytomegalovirus-associated TCR beta chains recognize cytomegalovirus antigens. In both the original and validation cohorts, the classifier was reported to diagnose cytomegalovirus status with high specificity and sensitivity. A cluster of highly shared sequence variants was judged likely to be a technical artifact of the sequencing pipeline. In a later analysis, around 17,000 TCR beta sequences were associated with specific HLA alleles at a false discovery rate of 0.05. An association between a missense DCLRE1C variant and V-gene and J-gene trimming of TCR beta chains was found in a later genetic analysis and replicated in an independent cohort. A later analysis reported that several top co-occurrence clusters appeared linked to parvovirus B19, influenza, CMV and Epstein-Barr virus. CMV serostatus was the only immune exposure information available for the cohort. Because some donors lacked HLA typing at each locus, the association tests relied only on the typed subset. Most TCR sequences were observed very rarely across donors, whereas some public TCRs were present in many individuals. Compared with the 666-donor mean, donors in an Asian-associated ancestry cluster had fewer N-insertions in productive TCRs, according to a later genetic analysis. Linkage disequilibrium might explain the correlated functional status among segregating V segments, but an unknown experimental factor could not be excluded. The presence/absence analyses assumed that sequencing depth was roughly uniform across donors, and that assumption may not be true. Only TCR beta chains were sequenced in this cohort, and the absence of alpha or paired-chain data limited detectable features. The 87-base-pair reads could not distinguish some IMGT-functional V segments, including TRBV6-2 and TRBV6-3, so those segments were excluded. A further reported finding was that TCR beta sequences accurately predicted the HLA-A and HLA-B alleles for most subjects in the first cohort. Most CMV-associated TCR beta chains appeared to be HLA-restricted in a later analysis, and the HLA associations seemed to be driven largely by CMV exposure. In a later analysis, HLA-associated TCR beta chains were found to be more clonally expanded and to have lower generation probabilities than equally common non-associated chains. It was suggested by the authors that the approach could potentially be generalized to other disease states and immunological phenotypes. In an earlier analysis of roughly 560 of the donors, most TCR beta V segments were observed in productive rearrangements about 90% or about 30% of the time, broadly matching IMGT annotations. A later analysis found that TCR association rates varied across HLA loci, with DRB1 alleles showing the most associated TCRs and HLA-C alleles the fewest.

In total, roughly 670 healthy bone marrow donors made up the cohort. All cohort members were sampled while nominally healthy, although unrecorded immune exposures were likely present. The donor was CMV seropositive and belonged to the group of 250 to 350 seropositive cohort members. A peripheral blood sample was provided by each donor, and peripheral blood mononuclear cells were used for TCR beta sequencing. The Qiagen DNeasy Blood Extraction Kit was used to extract genomic DNA from the blood cell samples. This clonotype was sampled from a male donor in good health and CMV-seropositive. This sequence uses TRBV28 and TRBJ1-6; 8 junctional bases match TRBD1. Sequenced input: PBMCs. CDR3 sequence: CASSSTGGSYNSPLHF. The DNA sequence is as follows: TGTGCCAGCAGTTCCACAGGGGGCTCCTATAATTCACCCCTCCACTTT.